Reported below is one TCR beta chain. Its target is not known. The data were taken from a study of T-cell reconstitution after alpha-beta-depleted transplantation in children. Overall study findings and caveats: By one year post-transplant, T-cell counts and diversity largely arose from T cells that were newly produced. Some patients' high day-60 TCRbeta diversity was attributed to recipient cells surviving conditioning. Roughly two months post-transplant, alpha-beta T cells reportedly originated from several hundred graft clones that had expanded.

A TCRbeta library incorporating unique molecular identifiers was prepared. TCRdb re-called the PCR reads through MiXCR, storing one row per CDR3 protein. The sample comprises over 100,000 distinct CDR3 sequences, about a tenth of which are singletons, and under 40% rests with the top ten. The V gene end was trimmed by 0 bases and the J gene end by 4 bases; junction bases not matched to a gene: 8. The V gene's germline CDR1 is SGHRS and CDR2 YFSETQ. This CDR3 region has 16 residues. The V and J genes are TRBV5-1 and TRBJ2-7; 9 bases match TRBD1. The input for sequencing was PBMCs, taken before TCRalphabeta/CD19-depleted stem cell transplant. The sequence derives from a boy younger than 10 with acute lymphoblastic leukemia, due to receive a stem cell transplant. CDR3: CASSLGGQGTRYEQYF. The CDR3 bases are TGCGCCAGCAGCTTGGGGGGACAGGGTACGCGTTACGAGCAGTACTTC.